A selection of T cell receptor beta chains follows, all from one sample in a study of cytomegalovirus exposure and HLA in healthy donors. TCRdb's copy holds only in-frame clones and misses some; the assay was immunoSEQ multiplex PCR. This sample has more than 100,000 clones, with roughly 80% found just once. The sample consisted of PBMCs. The receptors stem from a man aged 40-49 years in good health and CMV-seronegative. Both conserved end residues are part of each CDR3. The D gene is left open where the match is weak. Rows may omit the clone size; those that give it use once, few, many or a size class.

CDR3 protein: CASSDRRDQPQHF
CDR3 DNA: TGTGCCAGCAGTGATAGGAGGGATCAGCCCCAGCATTTT
J gene: TRBJ1-5
V gene: TRBV2
D gene: NA
clone size: few

CDR3 protein: CASSDGSGANVLTF
CDR3 DNA: TGCGCCAGCAGTGACGGCTCTGGGGCCAACGTCCTGACTTTC
J gene: TRBJ2-6
V gene: TRBV10-1
D gene: NA
clone size: NA

CDR3 protein: CASSPGGRLAKNIQYF
CDR3 DNA: TGTGCCAGCAGCCCCGGAGGGAGGCTAGCCAAAAACATTCAGTACTTC
J gene: TRBJ2-4
V gene: TRBV7-2
D gene: NA
clone size: NA

CDR3 protein: CASSPPGQGLGVEKLFF
CDR3 DNA: TGTGCCAGCTCACCACCCGGACAGGGATTGGGAGTTGAAAAACTGTTTTTT
J gene: TRBJ1-4
V gene: TRBV18
D gene: TRBD1
clone size: NA

CDR3 protein: CASSLGTGSTDTQYF
CDR3 DNA: TGTGCCAGCAGCTTGGGGACAGGAAGCACAGATACGCAGTATTTT
J gene: TRBJ2-3
V gene: TRBV7-9
D gene: TRBD1
clone size: NA

CDR3 protein: CASSRGDHTDTQYF
CDR3 DNA: TGTGCCAGCAGCCGGGGGGATCACACAGATACGCAGTATTTT
J gene: TRBJ2-3
V gene: TRBV4-2
D gene: NA
clone size: NA

CDR3 protein: CASSASGRGGYGYTF
CDR3 DNA: TGTGCCAGCAGTGCATCTGGTCGGGGAGGCTATGGCTACACCTTC
J gene: TRBJ1-2
V gene: TRBV4-2
D gene: NA
clone size: once

CDR3 protein: CASRGPDEKLFF
CDR3 DNA: TGTGCCAGCAGGGGCCCTGATGAAAAACTGTTTTTT
J gene: TRBJ1-4
V gene: TRBV27
D gene: NA
clone size: NA

CDR3 protein: CASSCRPGTFYYGYTF
CDR3 DNA: TGTGCCAGCAGCTGCCGGCCAGGAACCTTCTACTATGGCTACACCTTC
J gene: TRBJ1-2
V gene: TRBV11-3
D gene: NA
clone size: NA

CDR3 protein: CASSRTSGPIDTQYF
CDR3 DNA: TGTGCCAGTAGTAGGACTAGCGGGCCTATAGATACGCAGTATTTT
J gene: TRBJ2-3
V gene: TRBV19
D gene: TRBD2
clone size: NA

CDR3 protein: CASSEALGRTGELFF
CDR3 DNA: TGTGCCAGCAGTGAAGCGCTTGGGAGGACCGGGGAGCTGTTTTTT
J gene: TRBJ2-2
V gene: TRBV6-1
D gene: NA
clone size: few

CDR3 protein: CASKDGDSYNEQFF
CDR3 DNA: TGTGCCAGCAAGGACGGGGACAGTTACAATGAGCAGTTCTTC
J gene: TRBJ2-1
V gene: TRBV28
D gene: TRBD1
clone size: NA

CDR3 protein: CASSFMGQGDYGYTF
CDR3 DNA: TGTGCCAGCAGTTTTATGGGACAGGGGGACTATGGCTACACCTTC
J gene: TRBJ1-2
V gene: TRBV28
D gene: TRBD1
clone size: once

CDR3 protein: CSATGTSSDQPQHF
CDR3 DNA: TGCAGCGCTACAGGCACTAGCAGCGATCAGCCCCAGCATTTT
J gene: TRBJ1-5
V gene: TRBV29-1
D gene: NA
clone size: NA